The next 9 T cell receptor beta chains were all read from a single sample in a study of blood T cell repertoires in COVID-19 (TCRdb year 2020). Preparation of the library involved the immunoSEQ multiplex PCR assay. TCRdb limited this immuneACCESS table to in-frame rearrangements with V and J called. A share of clones is missing; checked studies link under half to unresolved V genes, and the rest is unexplained. The sample includes tens of thousands of clones, with 70% to 90% observed a single time. Clones ranked in the top ten supply 15% to 20% of the sample. The sequencing input was peripheral blood. These receptor sequences come from a woman of 80 years or more with acute or convalescent COVID-19.

V and J are TRBV27 and TRBJ2-1, with 8 bases lining up with TRBD1. Germline CDR1 and CDR2: MNHEY and SMNVEV (reference sequence). J gave up 10 bases and V 6 bases, and 17 bases lay outside the gene matches. This CDR3 has 16 amino acids. DNA for the CDR3: TGTGCCAGCAGCCTCAGGACAGGGAGAGCTCCCCAGGAGCAGTTCTTC. Translating gives CASSLRTGRAPQEQFF.

This sequence joins TRBV11-2 and TRBJ2-5, with D perhaps TRBD1 (5 bases). Germline V gene sequence: CDR1 SGHAT, CDR2 FQNNGV. Trimming shortened V by 2 bases and J by 0 bases, and 7 bases separated the two germline ends. The CDR3 sequence is 14 residues long. The CDR3 loop reads CASSLPGNQETQYF. The CDR3 DNA follows: TGTGCCAGCAGCTTACCAGGGAACCAAGAGACCCAGTACTTC.

This clone has only a few counts. The chain employs TRBV27 and TRBJ1-6; TRBD1 aligns across 10 bases. CDR1 MNHEY and CDR2 SMNVEV come from the germline V gene (reference sequence). CDR3 length: 14 amino acids. V trimming: 5 bases; J trimming: 7 bases; junction bases outside the gene matches: 2. CDR3 DNA: TGTGCCAGCAGTCAGGGACAGGGGAATTCACCCCTCCACTTT. Protein sequence: CASSQGQGNSPLHF.

This clone is a singleton in its sample. CDR3 amino acids: CASREFKGSYEQYF. In DNA form, the CDR3 reads TGTGCCAGTAGGGAATTCAAGGGGTCCTACGAGCAGTACTTC. The rearrangement joins TRBV19 to TRBJ2-7; D possibly corresponds to TRBD1 (5 bases). The CDR3 is 14 residues long. Germline V CDR1 and CDR2: LNHDA, SQIVND (reference sequence). V gave up 6 bases and J gave up 1 base, with 13 bases separating them.

The rearrangement joins TRBV4-1 to TRBJ1-6, with TRBD1 matching over 7 bases. The germline V gene has CDR1 MGHRA and CDR2 YSYEKL. The length of the CDR3 is 15 residues. The trim removed 4 bases at V and 6 bases at J, leaving 6 bases unmatched. The CDR3 loop reads CASSPYRDSNSPLHF. CDR3 DNA sequence: TGCGCCAGCAGCCCATACCGGGACAGTAATTCACCCCTCCACTTT.

V is TRBV19 and J is TRBJ2-2; 7 bases align to TRBD1. After removal of 3 bases from V and 5 bases from J, the junction contained 9 bases not matched to a gene. The CDR3 runs 16 residues. The germline gives CDR1 LNHDA, CDR2 SQIVND (reference sequence). The CDR3 spells CASSMRSTGMTGELFF. The CDR3 region has the DNA TGTGCCAGTAGTATGCGGTCGACAGGGATGACCGGGGAGCTGTTTTTT.

The rearrangement uses TRBV6-6 and TRBJ2-2, with 9 positions matching TRBD1. J gave up 6 bases and V 5 bases, and 13 bases lay outside the gene matches. This CDR3 has 17 residues. From germline, CDR1 is MNHNY and CDR2 SVGAGI (reference sequence). The CDR3 coding sequence is TGTGCCAGCAGTCACAATCGACAGGGGGGGCGTGCCGGGGAGCTGTTTTTT. It specifies CASSHNRQGGRAGELFF.

This clone was seen a few times. The V call is TRBV3-1 (or the pseudogene TRBV3-2), the J call TRBJ2-2; D uncertain. This CDR3 has 16 amino acids. V was clipped by 2 bases and J by 1 base, with 11 bases between them. Per the germline V gene, CDR1 is LGHDT and CDR2 is YNNKEL (reference sequence). The CDR3 region has the DNA TGTGCCAGCAGCCAACTCCGCCTACGGAACACCGGGGAGCTGTTTTTT. The encoded protein is CASSQLRLRNTGELFF.

The chain has TRBV10-3 and TRBJ2-2; possible D gene TRBD2, 5 bases. Trimming removed 7 bases from V and 3 bases from J, with 12 bases in between. Germline CDR1 is ENHRY and CDR2 is SYGVKD. CDR3 length: 14 amino acids. The CDR3 loop is CAIKSGADTGELFF. CDR3 in DNA: TGTGCCATCAAGTCTGGAGCGGACACCGGGGAGCTGTTTTTT.